The next 26 T cell receptor beta chains were all read from a single sample in a study of OX40 agonist ivuxolimab in advanced cancers. TCRdb's copy holds only in-frame clones and misses some; the assay was immunoSEQ multiplex PCR. The table shows about 78,000 clones, with around nine tenths occurring only once. The material was CD4+ or CD8+ T cells sorted from blood, obtained in a trial of the OX40 agonist ivuxolimab. The receptors shown here come from an adult with an advanced solid tumor such as melanoma, head and neck, liver or kidney cancer.

The J gene is TRBJ2-6, the V gene TRBV10-3, with 10 bases lining up with TRBD1. This CDR3 is built from 18 residues. V lost 6 bases, J lost 0 bases, and 8 bases stayed unmatched. Germline lookup yields CDR1 ENHRY and CDR2 SYGVKD. The CDR3 DNA reads TGTGCCATCAGCCAAACCGGGACAGGGGTCTCTGGGGCCAACGTCCTGACTTTC. This codes for CAISQTGTGVSGANVLTF.

V and J are TRBV30 and TRBJ2-7; D call uncertain. This CDR3 spans 11 amino acids. V dropped 4 bases and J dropped 12 bases, with 16 bases sitting between them. Germline assignment: CDR1 GTSNPN and CDR2 SVGIG (reference sequence). The CDR3 DNA sequence: TGTGCCTGGATCTCCTTGAGCGCGAGGTACTTC. Protein sequence: CAWISLSARYF.

The rearrangement joins TRBV5-1 to TRBJ2-3, with D possibly being TRBD2 (5 bases). The CDR3 covers 16 residues. Germline lookup yields CDR1 SGHRS and CDR2 YFSETQ. The V gene lost 4 bases and the J gene lost 0 bases, with 15 bases spanning the gap. CDR3 region: CASSPPRGPSTDTQYF. As DNA, the CDR3 is TGCGCCAGCAGCCCCCCCCGGGGTCCTAGCACAGATACGCAGTATTTT.

This clone was seen a handful of times. The CDR3 spells CASGLGQGKTEAFF. CDR3 in DNA: TGTGCCAGCGGTCTCGGACAGGGAAAGACTGAAGCTTTCTTT. The chain carries TRBV4-2 and TRBJ1-1; 8 bases are shared with TRBD1. Germline trimming cut 8 bases from V and 5 bases from J; bases unmatched to any gene: 10. The CDR3 is made up of 14 amino acids. Germline-derived CDR1 and CDR2 are LGHNA and YNFKEQ.

The rearrangement joins TRBV21-1 to TRBJ2-1; the table calls TRBD1, which could not be checked here. TRBV21-1 is noted as a pseudogene. This CDR3 comprises 16 residues. The DNA for the CDR3 is TGTGCCAGCAGCAATCGCTGGGACAGGGGATGTAATGAGCAGTTCTTC. This sequence encodes CASSNRWDRGCNEQFF.

The V gene is TRBV6-6, the J gene TRBJ1-1; D remains ambiguous. The CDR3 spans 14 residues. Germline-derived CDR1 and CDR2 are MNHNY and SVGAGI (reference sequence). V was clipped by 2 bases and J by 1 base, with 8 bases between them. CDR3 nucleotide sequence: TGTGCCAGCAGTTACCGACACACGAACACTGAAGCTTTCTTT. It codes for CASSYRHTNTEAFF.

This sequence joins TRBV6-1 and TRBJ1-5, with 7 bases aligning to TRBD1. CDR1 and CDR2 (germline): MNHNS, SASEGT. Trimming removed 3 bases from V and 6 bases from J; junction bases left unmatched: 8. This CDR3 is built from 15 residues. DNA for the CDR3: TGTGCCAGCAGTGACCAAGGGCAGGGGGTTCAGCCCCAGCATTTT. Translated, it gives CASSDQGQGVQPQHF.

The V and J genes are TRBV15 and TRBJ2-2; possible D gene TRBD2, 5 bases. The CDR3 has 12 amino acids. Germline CDR1 reads LNHNV; CDR2 reads YYDKDF (reference sequence). Trimming shortened V by 5 bases and J by 8 bases, and 9 bases separated the two germline ends. In DNA form, the CDR3 reads TGTGCCACCAGCCCACGGAGGGGGGAGCTGTTTTTT. Protein product: CATSPRRGELFF. Full variable domain (missing parts from reference TRBV15 and TRBJ2-2): DAMVIQNPRYQVTQFGKPVTLSCSQTLNHNVMYWYQQKSSQAPKLLFHYYDKDFNNEADTPDNFQSRRPNTSFCFLDIRSPGLGDTAMYLCATSPRRGELFFGEGSRLTVL.

The rearrangement joins TRBV6-4 to TRBJ1-2; 7 bases agree with TRBD1. The germline gives CDR1 MRHNA, CDR2 SNTAGT. Trimming at V came to 6 bases and at J to 2 bases, leaving 3 bases not matched to a gene. CDR3 size: 13 residues. CDR3 region: CASSPGQNYGYTF. CDR3 sequence (DNA): TGTGCCAGCAGCCCGGGACAGAACTATGGCTACACCTTC.

The V and J genes are TRBV10-1 and TRBJ2-1; weak D call: TRBD2 (6 bases). Germline V CDR1 and CDR2: WNHNN, SYGVQD (reference sequence). Trimming removed 0 bases at V and 8 bases at J, with 14 bases between. The CDR3 is made up of 15 amino acids. CDR3 residues: CASSESSRRAHEQFF. Here the CDR3 DNA reads TGCGCCAGCAGTGAGTCCTCCCGGAGGGCGCATGAGCAGTTCTTC.

The chain recombines TRBV27 with TRBJ1-2; D remains ambiguous. This CDR3 contains 13 residues. V was clipped by 5 bases and J by 8 bases, with 15 bases between them. Germline lookup yields CDR1 MNHEY and CDR2 SMNVEV (reference sequence). CDR3 residues: CASSRRLVYGYTF. The CDR3 bases are TGTGCCAGCAGTCGCCGATTAGTATACGGCTACACCTTC.

This clone has just one count. This chain links TRBV21-1 with TRBJ2-5; the table names TRBD2, a call not compared with the DNA. TRBV21-1 is marked as a pseudogene. CDR3 length: 15 amino acids. CDR3 region: CASNEILATTKTQYF. Here the CDR3 DNA reads TGTGCCAGCAATGAAATTCTAGCGACCACAAAGACCCAGTACTTC.

This clone was counted a single time. The CDR3 DNA is TGTGCCAGCAGCTTAGGAAGGCAGTCCTACGAGCAGTACTTC. It translates to CASSLGRQSYEQYF. This chain connects TRBV7-2 to TRBJ2-7; unclear D gene. CDR3 length: 14 amino acids. Germline CDR1 is SGHTA and CDR2 is FQGNSA. The V and J ends lost 1 base and 1 base respectively, with 8 bases between them. Full variable domain (remainder filled in from reference TRBV7-2 and TRBJ2-7): GAGVSQSPSNKVTEKGKDVELRCDPISGHTALYWYRQSLGQGLEFLIYFQGNSAPDKSGLPSDRFSAERTGGSVSTLTIQRTQQEDSAVYLCASSLGRQSYEQYFGPGTRLTVT.

The rearrangement joins TRBV19 to TRBJ1-2, with D possibly TRBD1 on 6 matching bases. Germline CDR1 reads LNHDA; CDR2 reads SQIVND (reference sequence). The CDR3 contains 15 residues. V was pared by 8 bases and J by 2 bases, with 18 bases between. CDR3 in amino acids: CASSHGGRLNYGYTF. CDR3 DNA sequence: TGTGCCAGTTCGCACGGGGGGCGTCTCAACTATGGCTACACCTTC.

This clone appeared a single time. The genes are TRBV2 and TRBJ2-1; TRBD1 is a possible D gene (5 bases). Per germline, CDR1 SNHLY and CDR2 FYNNEI. The CDR3 has 14 residues. Trimming shortened V by 7 bases and J by 4 bases, and 14 bases separated the two germline ends. The CDR3 DNA reads as TGTGCCAGCAAGCAAGGGCAGGGTTACAATGAGCAGTTCTTC. It encodes CASKQGQGYNEQFF.

The V call is TRBV5-4, the J call TRBJ2-1; TRBD2 agrees at 7 bases. V dropped 2 bases and J dropped 6; count of bases not matched to a gene: 2. CDR1 SGHNT and CDR2 YYREEE come from the germline V gene (reference sequence). The CDR3 sequence is 13 residues long. CDR3 sequence: CASSFPGGNEQFF. CDR3 bases: TGTGCCAGCAGCTTTCCGGGGGGCAATGAGCAGTTCTTC.

This clone is a singleton in its sample. The V and J genes are TRBV18 and TRBJ1-2, with D unresolved. Trimming cost V 4 bases and J 2 bases, with 14 bases left between them. Germline assignment: CDR1 KGHSH and CDR2 LQKENI. This CDR3 spans 15 amino acids. Here the CDR3 reads CASSQGRIPNYGYTF. The CDR3 bases are TGTGCCAGCTCACAGGGCCGAATCCCCAACTATGGCTACACCTTC.

The CDR3 sequence is CASSQDRGTAPLGYTF. CDR3 DNA: TGTGCCAGCAGCCAAGATAGGGGGACAGCCCCGCTGGGCTACACCTTC. This chain connects TRBV4-2 to TRBJ1-2; 7 nucleotides align to TRBD1. Losses at the gene ends were 0 bases for V and 8 bases for J; bases not matched to a gene: 12. CDR3 length: 16 amino acids. CDR1 and CDR2 from the germline V gene are LGHNA and YNFKEQ.

This chain connects TRBV4-2 to TRBJ2-3; the match to TRBD2 covers 7 bases. The trim removed 0 bases at V and 7 bases at J, leaving 10 bases unmatched. CDR1 is LGHNA, CDR2 YNFKEQ, per germline. The CDR3 runs 16 residues. CDR3 sequence (DNA): TGTGCCAGCAGCCAAGATCGAGAGCGGGGTGAGAATACGCAGTATTTT. The encoded protein is CASSQDRERGENTQYF.

The chain links TRBV5-4 to TRBJ2-5; TRBD1 matches 10 bases. The CDR3 has 17 amino acids. Germline CDR1 SGHNT, CDR2 YYREEE (reference sequence). J gave up 3 bases and V 5 bases, and 13 bases lay outside the gene matches. The CDR3, as DNA: TGTGCCAGCAGAAACAACAGAGGGACAGGGGCCGAAGAGACCCAGTACTTC. Translation: CASRNNRGTGAEETQYF.

This clone was found a few times. V and J are TRBV6-6 and TRBJ2-5; no definite D call. V was pared by 5 bases and J by 8 bases, with 15 bases between. The CDR3 covers 13 residues. Germline CDR1 reads MNHNY; CDR2 reads SVGAGI (reference sequence). This CDR3 reads CASSTAGIGTQYF. In nucleotides, the CDR3 is TGTGCCAGCAGTACCGCCGGAATAGGCACCCAGTACTTC.

V gene TRBV19 combines with J gene TRBJ2-7; D is undetermined. V shed 7 bases and J shed 1 base, with 20 bases lying between them. The CDR3 covers 16 residues. In germline, CDR1 is LNHDA, CDR2 SQIVND (reference sequence). The DNA for the CDR3 is TGTGCCAGTACCCCTAGAGGTCTAGGAGATTCCTACGAGCAGTACTTC. The encoded protein is CASTPRGLGDSYEQYF. The variable domain in full, with the rest retrieved from reference TRBV19 and TRBJ2-7, is DGGITQSPKYLFRKEGQNVTLSCEQNLNHDAMYWYRQDPGQGLRLIYYSQIVNDFQKGDIAEGYSVSREKKESFPLTVTSAQKNPTAFYLCASTPRGLGDSYEQYFGPGTRLTVT.

The J gene is TRBJ1-6, the V gene TRBV5-1; 9 bases are shared with TRBD1. Trimming removed 4 bases from V and 8 bases from J; junction bases left unmatched: 7. CDR1 is SGHRS, CDR2 YFSETQ, per germline. This CDR3 spans 15 amino acids. The CDR3 nucleotides read TGCGCCAGCAGCCTACAGGGGGCATGGGATTCACCCCTCCACTTT. Protein: CASSLQGAWDSPLHF.

The V call is TRBV2, the J call TRBJ2-5, with 10 nucleotides matching TRBD1. The CDR3 sequence is 15 residues long. Germline CDR1 SNHLY, CDR2 FYNNEI. The trim removed 6 bases at V and 5 bases at J, leaving 9 bases unmatched. The CDR3 DNA reads TGTGCCAGCAGCCGGGACAGGGGTGATATGGAGACCCAGTACTTC. Protein product: CASSRDRGDMETQYF.

V usage is TRBV7-9 and J usage is TRBJ2-5; either TRBD1 or TRBD2 may supply D (5 bases each). Germline V CDR1 and CDR2: SEHNR, FQNEAQ (reference sequence). Trimming removed 8 bases at V and 3 bases at J, with 22 bases between. The CDR3 spans 16 residues. CDR3 bases: TGTGCCAGCGGGCCCGGACGTTGGGGGTTAGAAGAGACCCAGTACTTC. As protein: CASGPGRWGLEETQYF. Full variable domain (rest looked up from reference TRBV7-9 and TRBJ2-5): DTGVSQNPRHKITKRGQNVTFRCDPISEHNRLYWYRQTLGQGPEFLTYFQNEAQLEKSRLLSDRFSAERPKGSFSTLEIQRTEQGDSAMYLCASGPGRWGLEETQYFGPGTRLLVL.

The genes are TRBV5-1 and TRBJ2-1, with 9 bases lining up with TRBD2. V lost 1 base to trimming and J lost 9 bases; unmatched junction nucleotides: 8. Germline loops: CDR1 SGHRS, CDR2 YFSETQ. This CDR3 region has 15 residues. The CDR3 region has the DNA TGCGCCAGCAGCTTGCCAGCGGGAGGTTTAGGTGAGCAGTTCTTC. Translating it yields CASSLPAGGLGEQFF.